These 32 T cell receptor beta chains originate from one sample sequenced in a study of T cell responses to AZD1222 COVID-19 vaccine. Sequencing used immunoSEQ multiplex PCR; TCRdb keeps in-frame clones, though not all of them. The sample includes 90,000 to 120,000 clones, about nine tenths of them seen just once. The sample consisted of peripheral blood, taken 28 days after the second AZD1222 dose. These receptors all come from an adult who received the AZD1222 COVID-19 vaccine.

V is TRBV7-8 and J is TRBJ2-1, with 10 bases matching TRBD2. Germline CDR1 SGHVS, CDR2 FQNEAQ. The CDR3 contains 14 residues. V dropped 5 bases and J dropped 8; count of bases not matched to a gene: 6. The CDR3 spells CASSPLAGGYEQFF. The CDR3 DNA follows: TGTGCCAGCAGCCCATTAGCGGGAGGTTATGAGCAGTTCTTC.

The chain uses TRBV15 and TRBJ1-3, with TRBD1 matching over 7 bases. Germline CDR1 and CDR2: LNHNV and YYDKDF (reference sequence). V trimming: 2 bases; J trimming: 2 bases; junction bases outside the gene matches: 9. The CDR3 covers 17 residues. Here the CDR3 reads CATSRPRDSITGNTIYF. The CDR3 DNA follows: TGTGCCACCAGCAGACCCCGGGACAGCATCACTGGAAACACCATATATTTT. Combining the CDR3 with reference TRBV15 and TRBJ1-3 gives the whole variable domain DAMVIQNPRYQVTQFGKPVTLSCSQTLNHNVMYWYQQKSSQAPKLLFHYYDKDFNNEADTPDNFQSRRPNTSFCFLDIRSPGLGDTAMYLCATSRPRDSITGNTIYFGEGSWLTVV.

The chain carries TRBV4-1 and TRBJ1-6, with D unresolved. V lost 0 bases, J lost 8 bases, and 11 bases lay in between. The CDR3 has 15 amino acids. Germline CDR1 reads MGHRA; CDR2 reads YSYEKL. The CDR3: CASSQDYITHSPLHF. For the CDR3, the DNA is TGCGCCAGCAGCCAAGACTACATCACTCATTCACCCCTCCACTTT.

As regards this clone: This same CDR3 is encoded by further DNA sequences in the sample. V and J are TRBV5-1 and TRBJ1-4, with 10 bases aligning to TRBD1. Germline CDR1 and CDR2: SGHRS and YFSETQ. V gave up 5 bases and J gave up 7 bases; unmatched junction bases: 8. The CDR3 is 15 residues long. CDR3 nucleotides: TGCGCCAGCAGTCGGACAGGGGGTAGAGGTGAAAAACTGTTTTTT. Its protein is CASSRTGGRGEKLFF.

The chain links TRBV7-9 to TRBJ1-5; D is ambiguous. Trimming took 5 bases from V and 6 from J, leaving 17 bases between them. The CDR3 consists of 15 residues. Germline V gene data show CDR1 as SEHNR and CDR2 as FQNEAQ (reference sequence). CDR3 in DNA: TGTGCCAGCAGCCCAGGAGGGTTTGACATTCAGCCCCAGCATTTT. Amino acid sequence: CASSPGGFDIQPQHF.

This clone was counted between two and nine times. The rearrangement joins TRBV3-1 (or the pseudogene TRBV3-2) to TRBJ2-7; 9 positions match TRBD1. CDR1 and CDR2 from the germline V gene are LGHDT and YNNKEL (reference sequence). The CDR3 totals 17 residues. V shed 1 base and J 5 bases; nucleotides not matched to a gene: 12. The CDR3 sequence: CASSQAGWDRALHEQYF. As DNA, the CDR3 is TGTGCCAGCAGCCAAGCAGGTTGGGACAGGGCTCTCCACGAGCAGTACTTC.

V gene TRBV10-3 combines with J gene TRBJ2-7; D possibly corresponds to TRBD2 (5 bases). Germline V CDR1 and CDR2: ENHRY, SYGVKD. V lost 3 bases to trimming and J lost 2 bases, with 14 bases between them. The CDR3 runs 15 residues. CDR3 amino acids: CAISDLDSAAYEQYF. CDR3 DNA: TGTGCCATCAGTGACCTGGACTCAGCAGCCTACGAGCAGTACTTC.

The chain uses TRBV12-3 or TRBV12-4 and TRBJ1-5; no clear D. V lost 3 bases and J lost 4, with 7 bases in between. This CDR3 contains 13 residues. This chain's CDR3 is CASSFGPNQPQHF. In nucleotides, the CDR3 is TGTGCCAGCAGTTTTGGTCCGAATCAGCCCCAGCATTTT.

The chain is built from TRBV6-5 and TRBJ1-2; 7 nucleotides agree with TRBD1. CDR3 size: 13 residues. The germline V gene encodes CDR1 MNHEY and CDR2 SVGAGI. V gave up 6 bases and J gave up 6 bases; unmatched junction bases: 7. The CDR3 reads CASRRQGTDGYTF. CDR3 bases: TGTGCCAGCAGGCGACAGGGAACGGATGGCTACACCTTC.

This clone was recorded only once. The chain employs TRBV19 and TRBJ2-2; 9 nucleotides align to TRBD2. CDR3 size: 15 residues. V shed 8 bases, J shed 0 bases, and the junction held 4 bases outside the gene matches. Per germline, CDR1 LNHDA and CDR2 SQIVND (reference sequence). Written as DNA, the CDR3 is TGTGCCAGTGCCCGACTAGCGGCGAACACCGGGGAGCTGTTTTTT. It is translated as CASARLAANTGELFF.

This clone was recorded only once. This sequence joins TRBV15 and TRBJ1-4; no clear D gene. The CDR3 totals 13 residues. Per the germline V gene, CDR1 is LNHNV and CDR2 is YYDKDF (reference sequence). V was clipped by 3 bases and J by 5 bases, with 7 bases between them. DNA of the CDR3: TGTGCCACCAGCAGGCCCGCAAATGAAAAACTGTTTTTT. Protein: CATSRPANEKLFF.

J is TRBJ1-5 and V is TRBV19; 7 positions match TRBD1. V gave up 4 bases and J gave up 5 bases; unmatched junction bases: 5. This CDR3 comprises 14 residues. Germline V gene data show CDR1 as LNHDA and CDR2 as SQIVND (reference sequence). The CDR3 nucleotides are TGTGCCAGTAGTAAAACAGGGGCCCATCAGCCCCAGCATTTT. Protein product: CASSKTGAHQPQHF.

V and J are TRBV19 and TRBJ2-7; TRBD1 agrees at 9 bases. Germline-derived CDR1 and CDR2 are LNHDA and SQIVND (reference sequence). J gave up 4 bases and V 5 bases, and 15 bases lay outside the gene matches. There are 17 residues in the CDR3. The CDR3: CASSPTGGQGARYEQYF. Written as DNA, the CDR3 is TGTGCCAGTAGTCCAACCGGGGGACAGGGCGCAAGGTACGAGCAGTACTTC.

This clone occurred a few times. V is TRBV5-4 and J is TRBJ2-7; TRBD1 matches 9 bases. The CDR3 contains 14 residues. Germline V gene sequence: CDR1 SGHNT, CDR2 YYREEE (reference sequence). The trim removed 6 bases at V and 2 bases at J, leaving 6 bases unmatched. CDR3 amino acids: CASTPGTGTYEQYF. The CDR3 DNA reads TGTGCCAGCACCCCCGGGACAGGGACCTACGAGCAGTACTTC.

Written as DNA, the CDR3 is TGTGCCTGGAGTTACGGACAGACGCTCCCTTCCTACGAGCAGTACTTC. Its translation is CAWSYGQTLPSYEQYF. The genes are TRBV30 and TRBJ2-7; TRBD1 might be the D (6 bases). Trimming left V 2 bases short and J 1 base short, with 18 bases between. This CDR3 is built from 16 residues. Germline lookup yields CDR1 GTSNPN and CDR2 SVGIG (reference sequence).

This clone is a singleton in its sample. This chain joins TRBV28 and TRBJ1-2; D is unresolved. CDR1 MDHEN and CDR2 SYDVKM come from the germline V gene. The CDR3 extends over 15 amino acids. V gave up 4 bases and J gave up 8 bases, with 20 bases separating them. This chain's CDR3 is CASSSLLGLVRGYTF. In nucleotides, the CDR3 is TGTGCCAGCAGTTCCCTTTTAGGGTTAGTTCGAGGCTACACCTTC.

V is TRBV9 and J is TRBJ1-5, with 9 bases matching TRBD1. The CDR3 consists of 14 residues. Germline V gives CDR1 SGDLS, CDR2 YYNGEE. V lost 3 bases and J lost 7; bases outside the gene matches: 5. The DNA for the CDR3 is TGTGCCAGCAGCGGTACAGGGGGCAGGCAGCCCCAGCATTTT. This codes for CASSGTGGRQPQHF.

V gene TRBV27 combines with J gene TRBJ2-7, with 12 nucleotides matching TRBD1. J lost 1 base, V lost 6 bases, and 1 base had no gene match. Germline CDR1 is MNHEY and CDR2 is SMNVEV (reference sequence). CDR3 length: 14 residues. The CDR3 sequence is CASRGQGASYEQYF. CDR3 bases: TGTGCCAGCAGGGGACAGGGGGCATCCTACGAGCAGTACTTC.

The chain combines TRBV20-1 with TRBJ1-3; no firm D call. Germline V gene sequence: CDR1 DFQATT, CDR2 SNEGSKA (reference sequence). Trimming took 4 bases from V and 8 from J, leaving 9 bases between them. The CDR3 is 11 amino acids. The CDR3 reads CSATVGDTIYF. The CDR3, as DNA: TGCAGTGCTACCGTCGGGGACACCATATATTTT.

This chain connects TRBV7-2 to TRBJ1-4; D remains ambiguous. CDR3 length: 15 residues. Germline V CDR1 and CDR2: SGHTA, FQGNSA. V was trimmed by 3 bases and J by 7 bases, leaving 15 bases between them. CDR3 DNA: TGTGCCAGCAGCTTGATGTTCGGGCTGAGTGAAAAACTGTTTTTT. Its protein product is CASSLMFGLSEKLFF.

The chain employs TRBV11-2 and TRBJ1-1, with 8 bases lining up with TRBD1. The germline gives CDR1 SGHAT, CDR2 FQNNGV. J gave up 4 bases and V 2 bases, and 6 bases lay outside the gene matches. The CDR3 consists of 15 residues. In DNA form, the CDR3 reads TGTGCCAGCAGCTTACTTCCAGGGGGCGGCACTGAAGCTTTCTTT. Encoded protein: CASSLLPGGGTEAFF.

This chain joins TRBV7-9 and TRBJ1-2, with 8 bases fitting TRBD1. Losses at the gene ends were 3 bases for V and 7 bases for J; bases not matched to a gene: 16. This CDR3 is built from 17 residues. Germline V gives CDR1 SEHNR, CDR2 FQNEAQ (reference sequence). This CDR3 is CASSFSLPGQGGGGYTF. The CDR3 DNA sequence: TGTGCCAGCAGCTTTAGCCTACCCGGACAGGGAGGGGGTGGCTACACCTTC.

This clone was seen once. V is TRBV6-5 and J is TRBJ1-1; no clear D. Trimming pared 6 bases from V and 6 bases from J, leaving 11 bases between. CDR1 MNHEY and CDR2 SVGAGI come from the germline V gene. CDR3 size: 12 residues. CDR3 amino acids: CASRKIAAEAFF. The CDR3, as DNA: TGTGCCAGCAGGAAGATAGCGGCTGAAGCTTTCTTT.

This chain joins TRBV7-8 and TRBJ1-1, with TRBD1 as a possible D gene (5 bases). The CDR3 contains 15 residues. From germline, CDR1 is SGHVS and CDR2 FQNEAQ. V gave up 1 base and J gave up 6 bases, with 15 bases separating them. This CDR3 reads CASSLVGAIDAEAFF. In nucleotides, the CDR3 is TGTGCCAGCAGCTTAGTTGGGGCGATTGACGCTGAAGCTTTCTTT. The whole variable domain, remainder taken from reference TRBV7-8 and TRBJ1-1, is GAGVSQSPRYKVAKRGQDVALRCDPISGHVSLFWYQQALGQGPEFLTYFQNEAQLDKSGLPSDRFFAERPEGSVSTLKIQRTQQEDSAVYLCASSLVGAIDAEAFFGQGTRLTVV.

In its sample, this clone was seen once. V and J are TRBV5-5 and TRBJ1-1; 12 nucleotides agree with TRBD1. This CDR3 region has 12 residues. V was pared by 4 bases and J by 11 bases, with 3 bases of the junction left unmatched. The germline gives CDR1 SGHKS, CDR2 YYEKEE (reference sequence). CDR3 DNA: TGTGCCAGCAGCCGGGACAGGGGGCGGGCTTTCTTT. Amino acids: CASSRDRGRAFF.

The chain carries TRBV7-2 and TRBJ1-3, with D hard to call. Germline V gene lookup returns CDR1 SGHTA and CDR2 FQGNSA. This CDR3 comprises 15 residues. V was clipped by 1 base and J by 0 bases, with 7 bases between them. The CDR3 nucleotides read TGTGCCAGCAGCTTAGGGACGGTCTCTGGAAACACCATATATTTT. This gives the protein CASSLGTVSGNTIYF. Filled out from reference TRBV7-2 and TRBJ1-3, the complete variable domain reads GAGVSQSPSNKVTEKGKDVELRCDPISGHTALYWYRQSLGQGLEFLIYFQGNSAPDKSGLPSDRFSAERTGGSVSTLTIQRTQQEDSAVYLCASSLGTVSGNTIYFGEGSWLTVV.

This clone was seen once. The V and J genes are TRBV7-2 and TRBJ2-7; 7 bases line up with TRBD2. Germline assignment: CDR1 SGHTA and CDR2 FQGNSA. There are 15 residues in the CDR3. J gave up 3 bases and V 1 base, and 6 bases lay outside the gene matches. The DNA of the CDR3 is TGTGCCAGCAGCTTAGGGACTAGTGATTACTACGAGCAGTACTTC. This gives the protein CASSLGTSDYYEQYF.

This sequence joins TRBV9 and TRBJ1-1; a possible D gene is TRBD1 (6 bases). CDR3 length: 13 residues. Trimming left V 0 bases short and J 3 bases short, with 6 bases between. CDR1 SGDLS and CDR2 YYNGEE come from the germline V gene. Here the CDR3 DNA reads TGTGCCAGCAGCGTAGACAGGGACACTGAAGCTTTCTTT. Residues: CASSVDRDTEAFF.

The CDR3 bases are TGTGCCAGTAGTACATCTACTAACTATGGCTACACCTTC. Translation: CASSTSTNYGYTF. V is TRBV19 and J is TRBJ1-2, with no clear D. The germline V and J ends were trimmed by 4 bases and 0 bases, with 6 bases remaining between them. The CDR3 is 13 residues long. The germline CDR1 and CDR2 sequences are LNHDA and SQIVND (reference sequence).

The chain couples TRBV6-5 to TRBJ1-1, with no clear D. Trimming took off 6 bases at V and 5 bases at J, with 10 bases between the two ends. CDR1 and CDR2 from the germline V gene are MNHEY and SVGAGI. The CDR3 totals 12 residues. The CDR3 sequence: CASSRGSTEAFF. CDR3 nucleotide sequence: TGTGCCAGCAGCCGGGGATCGACTGAAGCTTTCTTT.

The chain carries TRBV19 and TRBJ2-4; D unresolved. CDR1 and CDR2 (germline): LNHDA, SQIVND (reference sequence). The CDR3 is 13 residues long. With 1 base removed from V and 4 bases from J, the gap between germline ends came to 5 bases. The CDR3 reads CASSIVQKNIQYF. Written as DNA, the CDR3 is TGTGCCAGTAGTATAGTGCAGAAAAACATTCAGTACTTC.

The chain employs TRBV18 and TRBJ1-1, with D perhaps TRBD1 (5 bases). Germline V gene lookup returns CDR1 KGHSH and CDR2 LQKENI. This CDR3 comprises 17 residues. The ends were cut back, 3 bases at V and 1 base at J, with 18 bases in the middle. The CDR3 is CASSPGPDLLRNTEAFF. The CDR3 DNA is TGTGCCAGCTCACCGGGGCCTGATCTCTTACGGAACACTGAAGCTTTCTTT. Full variable domain (missing parts from reference TRBV18 and TRBJ1-1): NAGVMQNPRHLVRRRGQEARLRCSPMKGHSHVYWYRQLPEEGLKFMVYLQKENIIDESGMPKERFSAEFPKEGPSILRIQQVVRGDSAAYFCASSPGPDLLRNTEAFFGQGTRLTVV.